Listed below are T cell receptor beta chains from one sample, sequenced in a study of Ad26.COV2.S vaccination and SARS-CoV-2 variants. Assay: immunoSEQ multiplex PCR; the TCRdb copy retains only in-frame clones and omits some. This sample has about 320,000 clones, with around four fifths found just once. The sequences come from peripheral blood, collected in a trial of Ad26.COV2.S vaccine versus placebo. These receptors were obtained from a person between 18 and 60 years old who received the Ad26.COV2.S COVID-19 vaccine or a placebo. The CDR3 runs from the conserved cysteine through the conserved F or W. Fields, in order: V gene, J gene, clone size, D gene, CDR3 length, CDR3 DNA, CDR3 protein. A D gene is named only where the DNA matches it firmly. Not every row has a clone size; where given, it reads once, few, many or a size class.

TRBV28	TRBJ1-2	.	TRBD1	15	TGTGCCAGCAGTTTATACAGGGGGGCTGGCTATGGCTACACCTTC	CASSLYRGAGYGYTF
TRBV5-1	TRBJ1-4	.	TRBD1	16	TGCGCCAGCAGCTTGGCCGGAGGGACAGGACGCGAAAAACTGTTTTTT	CASSLAGGTGREKLFF
TRBV18	TRBJ2-2	few	.	16	TGTGCCAGCTCACCATACGACAGAAGGAACACCGGGGAGCTGTTTTTT	CASSPYDRRNTGELFF
TRBV19	TRBJ1-5	.	TRBD1	15	TGTGCCAGTAGTAGGGCCGGGACAGGGAATCAGCCCCAGCATTTT	CASSRAGTGNQPQHF
TRBV4-2	TRBJ2-6	.	.	15	TGTGCCAGCAGCCAAGCTACCTCTGGGGCCAACGTCCTGACTTTC	CASSQATSGANVLTF
TRBV7-3	TRBJ1-1	.	.	13	TGTGCCAGCAGCTTAGAGGGGAACACTGAAGCTTTCTTT	CASSLEGNTEAFF
TRBV28	TRBJ1-1	.	.	13	TGTGCCAGCAGTACATTCACGAACACTGAAGCTTTCTTT	CASSTFTNTEAFF
TRBV27	TRBJ2-7	.	.	11	TGTGCCACCGCGGACGGCTACGAGCAGTACTTC	CATADGYEQYF
TRBV24-1	TRBJ1-5	.	.	14	TGTGCCACCCAGGACCGATATAGCAATCAGCCCCAGCATTTT	CATQDRYSNQPQHF
TRBV5-1	TRBJ2-7	.	TRBD2	16	TGCGCCAGCAGCTTGGGTCCAGCGGGGGGCGACTACGAGCAGTACTTC	CASSLGPAGGDYEQYF
TRBV19	TRBJ1-5	few	.	17	TGTGCCAGTAGTATAGGGGCAGGAAGGGATAGCAATCAGCCCCAGCATTTT	CASSIGAGRDSNQPQHF
TRBV10-3	TRBJ1-2	.	.	14	TGTGCCATCAGTGCCCGCGGGGCAAACTATGGCTACACCTTC	CAISARGANYGYTF
TRBV7-3	TRBJ1-5	.	.	15	TGTGCCAGCAGCCGGGTGAGGGGTAGCAATCAGCCCCAGCATTTT	CASSRVRGSNQPQHF
TRBV6-4	TRBJ2-3	.	.	14	TGTGCCAGTAAAGGGTCCCACTACACAGATACGCAGTATTTT	CASKGSHYTDTQYF
TRBV3-1/TRBV3-2	TRBJ1-2	few	.	14	TGTGCCAGCAGCCAAGGGGGGGGTTTGGATGGCTACACCTTC	CASSQGGGLDGYTF
TRBV5-4	TRBJ2-1	.	.	16	TGTGCCAGCAGTTCCCCCGGGCCTCTCGCCTACAATGAGCAGTTCTTC	CASSSPGPLAYNEQFF
TRBV6-6	TRBJ2-2	.	.	15	TGTGCCAGCAGCCCCAGTCCGGGGAACACCGGGGAGCTGTTTTTT	CASSPSPGNTGELFF
TRBV30	TRBJ2-5	.	TRBD1	13	TGTGCCCGGAACAGGGGTTTCCAAGAGACCCAGTACTTC	CARNRGFQETQYF
TRBV10-3	TRBJ2-3	.	TRBD1	15	TGTGCCACCGCCGCGGGACAGGGGGAGGTAGATACGCAGTATTTT	CATAAGQGEVDTQYF
TRBV27	TRBJ2-2	.	TRBD1	17	TGTGCCAGCAGTCCCGACAGGGACGACAGAATAACCGGGGAGCTGTTTTTT	CASSPDRDDRITGELFF
TRBV6-4	TRBJ1-5	.	.	13	TGTGCCAGCTCCCCGTGGGGCAATCAGCCCCAGCATTTT	CASSPWGNQPQHF
TRBV6-6	TRBJ2-7	.	.	14	TGTGCCAGCAATGAGCGGACAGACACCTACGAGCAGTACTTC	CASNERTDTYEQYF
TRBV5-1	TRBJ2-3	few	TRBD2	15	TGCGCCAGCAGCTTCGGGACTAGCCTCACAGATACGCAGTATTTT	CASSFGTSLTDTQYF
TRBV5-4	TRBJ2-5	.	.	13	TGTGCCAGCAGCTTGGGGGGGGCAGAGACCCAGTACTTC	CASSLGGAETQYF
TRBV19	TRBJ1-2	.	TRBD1	12	TGTGCCATCACCGGGACAGGCCATGGCTACACCTTC	CAITGTGHGYTF
TRBV3-1/TRBV3-2	TRBJ2-3	.	.	13	TGTGCCAGCAGATCCACAGGGACAGATACGCAGTATTTT	CASRSTGTDTQYF
TRBV7-3	TRBJ1-5	.	.	13	TGTGCCAGCAGCTTAACCGGGAATCAGCCCCAGCATTTT	CASSLTGNQPQHF
TRBV7-9	TRBJ1-5	few	.	14	TGTGCCAGCAGCTTAGGGAATAGCAATCAGCCCCAGCATTTT	CASSLGNSNQPQHF
TRBV12-3/TRBV12-4	TRBJ2-5	.	.	13	TGTGCCAGCAGCCCGAGTAGCCGGGAGACCCAGTACTTC	CASSPSSRETQYF
TRBV11-1	TRBJ2-1	once	.	14	TGTGCCAGCAGCTTAGCGTGGGGGATTTATGAGCAGTTCTTC	CASSLAWGIYEQFF
TRBV5-1	TRBJ2-3	.	TRBD1	14	TGCGCCAGCTCCCCAGGGACAGGGGCGGGTACGCAGTATTTT	CASSPGTGAGTQYF
TRBV10-3	TRBJ2-5	once	TRBD2	18	TGTGCCATCAGTAAGACTAGCTTGTACACCAACTTACAAGAGACCCAGTACTTC	CAISKTSLYTNLQETQYF
TRBV7-6	TRBJ1-4	few	.	15	TGTGCCAGCAGCTTAAGGGCAGGAAGTAATGAAAAACTGTTTTTT	CASSLRAGSNEKLFF
TRBV4-1	TRBJ1-3	.	TRBD1	15	TGCGCCAGCAGCCTTGGGACAGGGGTTGGAAACACCATATATTTT	CASSLGTGVGNTIYF
TRBV19	TRBJ1-1	.	.	13	TGTGCCAGTTGGGGTCTCATGAACACTGAAGCTTTCTTT	CASWGLMNTEAFF
TRBV15	TRBJ2-5	.	.	15	TGTGCCACCAGCAGAGATCCCCAGTACCAAGAGACCCAGTACTTC	CATSRDPQYQETQYF